The entry below gives a single T cell receptor beta chain sequence along with its context. This entry is derived from a study of blood T cell repertoires in COVID-19. Overall study: Samples representing acute and convalescent COVID-19 were sourced from the United States, Italy and Spain. PBMCs, B-cell-depleted T cells, or T cells were the source of the cDNA or gDNA that made up the material.

The CDR3 totals 13 residues. V was shortened by 2 bases and J by 6 bases, with 10 bases between the two germline ends. The V gene's germline CDR1 is SEHNR and CDR2 FQNEAQ (reference sequence). In the study's own analysis: Estimation of nucleated cell counts was performed using reference gene primer amplification. Clones were read by immunoSEQ multiplex PCR, and TCRdb kept only the in-frame ones, dropping some. V, J and clone size derive from that table, while D and trimming were established from the DNA sequence. The table shows 300,000 or so clones, with roughly nine tenths occurring only once. This TCR came from a man in his late teens or twenties who had recovered from COVID-19. Sequenced: peripheral blood. This chain uses TRBV7-9 with TRBJ1-1; no reliable D call. The CDR3 reads CASSLLEHSEAFF. In nucleotides, the CDR3 is TGTGCCAGCAGCTTACTTGAGCACTCTGAAGCTTTCTTT.